This TCR beta chain was captured by sequencing in a study of T cell responses to AZD1222 COVID-19 vaccine. Only in-frame clones appear in the TCRdb table, and some are missing; sequencing was by immunoSEQ multiplex PCR. Of 180,000 or so clones listed, approximately 90% are singletons. With regard to this clone: Its antigen is still unknown.

Notes on the study in general: All repertoire sampling was performed exclusively after the peak T cell response. Females made up more of the donors, who were largely white British, and clonal diversity may have come out too low. Targets within unmutated variant regions were reportedly found for nearly half of spike-specific TCRs.

The material sequenced was peripheral blood, taken 28 days after the second AZD1222 dose. The source of this sequence is an adult who received the AZD1222 COVID-19 vaccine.

CDR3 region: CASSPAGTSYEQYF. The CDR3 DNA follows: TGTGCCAGCAGCCCTGCGGGTACCTCCTACGAGCAGTACTTC. V is TRBV6-6 and J is TRBJ2-7; a weak D match, TRBD2 (5 bases). The germline CDR1 and CDR2 sequences are MNHNY and SVGAGI (reference sequence). Deletions cut 6 bases from V and 0 bases from J, with 12 bases between. This CDR3 has 14 amino acids.